This T cell receptor (beta chain) was sequenced for a study of cytomegalovirus exposure and HLA in healthy donors. A note on this clone: Its antigen is not identified.

The PCR ran on 60 Vbeta and 13 Jbeta primers. Using immunoSEQ multiplex PCR, the repertoire was profiled, and TCRdb retains in-frame clones only, with some absent. Counted here are 120,000 to 150,000 clones, about 80% occurring once; the ten biggest clones make up roughly 1.9%. Regarding the study as a whole: The authors enumerated over 150 TCR beta chains as linked to cytomegalovirus. Analyses of presence/absence relied on an assumption of roughly uniform sequencing depth across donors. On later analysis, the bulk of CMV-associated TCR beta chains appeared to be HLA-restricted.

Healthy bone marrow donors made up the donors. Trimming took 3 bases from V and 6 from J, leaving 8 bases between them. The CDR3 runs 12 residues. Germline CDR1 GTSNPN, CDR2 SVGIG (reference sequence). The clonotype originates from a man aged 40-50 years in good health and CMV-seronegative. This chain links TRBV30 with TRBJ2-2, with a possible D match to TRBD1 (5 bases). Material: PBMCs. The CDR3 loop is CAWRGLAGELFF. The CDR3 bases are TGTGCCTGGAGGGGGCTGGCCGGGGAGCTGTTTTTT.